The rows below give T cell receptor beta chains drawn from one sample of a study of shared clonotypes between healthy human individuals. TCRdb's table, derived via immunoSEQ multiplex PCR, lists solely in-frame clones and lacks some. The table shows about 2,200,000 clones, with under 95% occurring only once. The sequenced sample consisted of naive CD8+ T cells from PBMCs. The receptors were gathered from a man between 18 and 35 years old in good health. Some clones in this sample may be carry-over from other donors' samples. The CDR3 runs from the conserved cysteine through the conserved F or W. The order of the fields is clone size, CDR3 length, J gene, D gene, V gene, CDR3 DNA, CDR3 protein. A D gene is named only where the DNA matches it firmly. Not all rows give a size; the values are once, few, many and, for expanded clones, a class.

clone size: -; CDR3 length: 14; J gene: TRBJ2-2; D gene: -; V gene: TRBV11-2; CDR3 DNA: TGTGCCAGTAGCAGAATTAGGGGGACCGGGGAGCTGTTTTTT; CDR3 protein: CASSRIRGTGELFF
clone size: -; CDR3 length: 16; J gene: TRBJ2-2; D gene: -; V gene: TRBV27; CDR3 DNA: TGTGCCAGCAGTTTCCGGCCGGGCGTGCATCCCGGGGAGCTGTTTTTT; CDR3 protein: CASSFRPGVHPGELFF
clone size: -; CDR3 length: 17; J gene: TRBJ1-3; D gene: -; V gene: TRBV4-3; CDR3 DNA: TGCGCCAGCAGCCAAGGGGGATGGGGGCTCTCTGGAAACACCATATATTTT; CDR3 protein: CASSQGGWGLSGNTIYF
clone size: -; CDR3 length: 15; J gene: TRBJ2-7; D gene: -; V gene: TRBV28; CDR3 DNA: TGTGCCAGCAGTCCTTGGGACGCCCGGTCCTACGAGCAGTACTTC; CDR3 protein: CASSPWDARSYEQYF
clone size: -; CDR3 length: 14; J gene: TRBJ2-1; D gene: -; V gene: TRBV12-5; CDR3 DNA: TGTGCTAGTGGTTTGGCCCCAAGGGGGAATGAGCAGTTCTTC; CDR3 protein: CASGLAPRGNEQFF
clone size: -; CDR3 length: 13; J gene: TRBJ1-1; D gene: -; V gene: TRBV5-6; CDR3 DNA: TGTGCCAGCACCATAAGATTGTACACTGAAGCTTTCTTT; CDR3 protein: CASTIRLYTEAFF
clone size: -; CDR3 length: 14; J gene: TRBJ1-5; D gene: -; V gene: TRBV28; CDR3 DNA: TGTGCCAGCAGTTGGGGCGCTCGGGGTCAGCCCCAGCATTTT; CDR3 protein: CASSWGARGQPQHF
clone size: -; CDR3 length: 11; J gene: TRBJ1-2; D gene: -; V gene: TRBV7-9; CDR3 DNA: TGTGCCAGCGGTGGGAACTATGGCTACACCTTC; CDR3 protein: CASGGNYGYTF
clone size: -; CDR3 length: 15; J gene: TRBJ1-2; D gene: -; V gene: TRBV5-5; CDR3 DNA: TGTGCCAGCAGCTTGGGTGGACAGATCTACTATGGCTACACCTTC; CDR3 protein: CASSLGGQIYYGYTF
clone size: few; CDR3 length: 13; J gene: TRBJ1-5; D gene: -; V gene: TRBV7-9; CDR3 DNA: TGTGCCAGCAGCTCCGGCGGTAGTCAGCCCCAGCATTTT; CDR3 protein: CASSSGGSQPQHF
clone size: -; CDR3 length: 15; J gene: TRBJ1-2; D gene: -; V gene: TRBV27; CDR3 DNA: TGTGCCAGCAGAACCGGGCCTCTGGCTAACTATGGCTACACCTTC; CDR3 protein: CASRTGPLANYGYTF
clone size: once; CDR3 length: 15; J gene: TRBJ2-5; D gene: TRBD2; V gene: TRBV27; CDR3 DNA: TGTGCCAGCAGTTTATCCACTAGCGGGATTGAGACCCAGTACTTC; CDR3 protein: CASSLSTSGIETQYF
clone size: -; CDR3 length: 16; J gene: TRBJ2-7; D gene: TRBD2; V gene: TRBV27; CDR3 DNA: TGTGCCAGCAGTTTAGGTTCTCCAGCGGGAGGTTATAAGCAGTACTTC; CDR3 protein: CASSLGSPAGGYKQYF
clone size: -; CDR3 length: 15; J gene: TRBJ1-1; D gene: -; V gene: TRBV28; CDR3 DNA: TGTGCCAGCAGTTTATATCCAGGGGAGAACACTGAAGCTTTCTTT; CDR3 protein: CASSLYPGENTEAFF
clone size: -; CDR3 length: 12; J gene: TRBJ2-1; D gene: -; V gene: TRBV7-6; CDR3 DNA: TGTGCCAGCAGCTCAGGGGTCCATGAGCAGTTCTTC; CDR3 protein: CASSSGVHEQFF
clone size: -; CDR3 length: 15; J gene: TRBJ2-7; D gene: -; V gene: TRBV7-9; CDR3 DNA: TGTGCCAGCAGCTTAGGGTCCCCAGCTACCTACGAGCAGTACTTC; CDR3 protein: CASSLGSPATYEQYF
clone size: once; CDR3 length: 11; J gene: TRBJ2-1; D gene: -; V gene: TRBV28; CDR3 DNA: TGTGCCAGCAGTTTGCTGACTGAGCAGTTCTTC; CDR3 protein: CASSLLTEQFF
clone size: -; CDR3 length: 16; J gene: TRBJ2-7; D gene: TRBD1; V gene: TRBV6-1; CDR3 DNA: TGTGCCAGCAGTGAAGAGGTCGGACAGGGGGCCGACGAGCAGTACTTC; CDR3 protein: CASSEEVGQGADEQYF
clone size: once; CDR3 length: 15; J gene: TRBJ2-7; D gene: TRBD2; V gene: TRBV4-3; CDR3 DNA: TGCGCCAGCAGCCAAGATGAGCGGGGGGCTTACGAGCAGTACTTC; CDR3 protein: CASSQDERGAYEQYF
clone size: -; CDR3 length: 13; J gene: TRBJ1-1; D gene: -; V gene: TRBV25-1; CDR3 DNA: TGTGCCAGCAGAGGTCAGCTGGGCACTGAAGCTTTCTTT; CDR3 protein: CASRGQLGTEAFF
clone size: -; CDR3 length: 14; J gene: TRBJ1-1; D gene: -; V gene: TRBV7-9; CDR3 DNA: TGTGCCAGCAGCTTCCCAGGGATGAACACTGAAGCTTTCTTT; CDR3 protein: CASSFPGMNTEAFF
clone size: -; CDR3 length: 12; J gene: TRBJ1-5; D gene: -; V gene: TRBV7-9; CDR3 DNA: TGTGCCAGCAGCTCGAAGGTTCAGCCCCAGCATTTT; CDR3 protein: CASSSKVQPQHF
clone size: -; CDR3 length: 16; J gene: TRBJ2-1; D gene: -; V gene: TRBV18; CDR3 DNA: TGTGCCAGCTCACCCGCCCCTGGGATAAATATCGATGAGCAGTTCTTC; CDR3 protein: CASSPAPGINIDEQFF
clone size: -; CDR3 length: 19; J gene: TRBJ2-7; D gene: -; V gene: TRBV18; CDR3 DNA: TGTGCCAGCTCGCCTTTCGACGGGACGAATCACGCTATCTCCTACGAGCAGTACTTC; CDR3 protein: CASSPFDGTNHAISYEQYF
clone size: -; CDR3 length: 12; J gene: TRBJ1-2; D gene: TRBD1; V gene: TRBV29-1; CDR3 DNA: TGCAGCGTTGAAGAACAGGGGAATAGCTACACCTTC; CDR3 protein: CSVEEQGNSYTF
clone size: -; CDR3 length: 11; J gene: TRBJ2-5; D gene: -; V gene: TRBV5-4; CDR3 DNA: TGTGCCAGCAGCTTGGGGGCGGAGCAGTACTTC; CDR3 protein: CASSLGAEQYF
clone size: -; CDR3 length: 15; J gene: TRBJ2-1; D gene: TRBD2; V gene: TRBV30; CDR3 DNA: TGTGCCTGGAACGAGCTAGCGGGAGGGCCCTATGAGCAGTTCTTC; CDR3 protein: CAWNELAGGPYEQFF
clone size: -; CDR3 length: 11; J gene: TRBJ2-1; D gene: -; V gene: TRBV6-6; CDR3 DNA: TGTGCCAGCAGAGACACCATTGAGCAGTTCTTC; CDR3 protein: CASRDTIEQFF
clone size: -; CDR3 length: 16; J gene: TRBJ2-1; D gene: TRBD2; V gene: TRBV27; CDR3 DNA: TGTGCCAGCAGTCCTGGGACTAGCGGGAGTGGGAATGAGCAGTTCTTC; CDR3 protein: CASSPGTSGSGNEQFF
clone size: -; CDR3 length: 18; J gene: TRBJ1-4; D gene: -; V gene: TRBV7-9; CDR3 DNA: TGTGCCAGCAGCTTAGATCGGACAGACCCTAATAGTAATGAAAAACTGTTTTTT; CDR3 protein: CASSLDRTDPNSNEKLFF
clone size: -; CDR3 length: 13; J gene: TRBJ1-1; D gene: -; V gene: TRBV5-6; CDR3 DNA: TGTGCCAGCAGCCACGACATGAACACTGAAGCTTTCTTT; CDR3 protein: CASSHDMNTEAFF
clone size: -; CDR3 length: 14; J gene: TRBJ1-1; D gene: -; V gene: TRBV5-1; CDR3 DNA: TGCGCCAGCAGCTTGGCCTACTCGGGGGTCGAAGCTTTCTTT; CDR3 protein: CASSLAYSGVEAFF
clone size: -; CDR3 length: 14; J gene: TRBJ1-5; D gene: -; V gene: TRBV5-6; CDR3 DNA: TGTGCCAGCAGCTTGGTAGGTGGAAATCAGCCCCAGCATTTT; CDR3 protein: CASSLVGGNQPQHF
clone size: -; CDR3 length: 15; J gene: TRBJ1-1; D gene: TRBD1; V gene: TRBV5-1; CDR3 DNA: TGCGCCAGCGACGGGGGTGGGCCAGGGGGACCTGAAGCTTTCTTT; CDR3 protein: CASDGGGPGGPEAFF
clone size: -; CDR3 length: 14; J gene: TRBJ2-7; D gene: TRBD1; V gene: TRBV9; CDR3 DNA: TGTGCCAGCAACTCGGGACAGGGTTCCTACGAGCAGTACTTC; CDR3 protein: CASNSGQGSYEQYF
clone size: -; CDR3 length: 13; J gene: TRBJ1-2; D gene: -; V gene: TRBV27; CDR3 DNA: TGTGCCAGCAGTTTAGGGGTGAACTATGGCTACACCTTC; CDR3 protein: CASSLGVNYGYTF
clone size: -; CDR3 length: 13; J gene: TRBJ2-1; D gene: TRBD1; V gene: TRBV10-3; CDR3 DNA: TGTGCCATCAGTTCGGGACAGGGCAGTGAGCAGTTCTTC; CDR3 protein: CAISSGQGSEQFF
clone size: once; CDR3 length: 14; J gene: TRBJ1-3; D gene: TRBD1; V gene: TRBV9; CDR3 DNA: TGTGCCAGCAGCGCAGGGACAGGGAAAAACACCATATATTTT; CDR3 protein: CASSAGTGKNTIYF
clone size: -; CDR3 length: 15; J gene: TRBJ2-1; D gene: TRBD2; V gene: TRBV7-3; CDR3 DNA: TGTGCCAGCAGCCCCGCTAGCGGGAGCTACAATGAGCAGTTCTTC; CDR3 protein: CASSPASGSYNEQFF
clone size: -; CDR3 length: 14; J gene: TRBJ1-2; D gene: -; V gene: TRBV6-4; CDR3 DNA: TGTGCCAGCAGTCCCGGACACTCTAACTATGGCTACACCTTC; CDR3 protein: CASSPGHSNYGYTF
clone size: once; CDR3 length: 12; J gene: TRBJ2-1; D gene: -; V gene: TRBV5-6; CDR3 DNA: TGTGCCAGCAACCCCCCTGGGGATGAGCAGTTCTTC; CDR3 protein: CASNPPGDEQFF
clone size: -; CDR3 length: 14; J gene: TRBJ1-1; D gene: TRBD1; V gene: TRBV4-1; CDR3 DNA: TGCGCCAGCAGGATAGGGGGCGGGTTCACTGAAGCTTTCTTT; CDR3 protein: CASRIGGGFTEAFF
clone size: -; CDR3 length: 17; J gene: TRBJ2-6; D gene: -; V gene: TRBV27; CDR3 DNA: TGTGCCAGCACGGTCTCGGTCCAAGGAGCTGGGGCCAACGTCCTGACTTTC; CDR3 protein: CASTVSVQGAGANVLTF
clone size: -; CDR3 length: 15; J gene: TRBJ1-1; D gene: TRBD1; V gene: TRBV13; CDR3 DNA: TGTGCCAGCAGCTCGACAGGGCCTGGGGTCACTGAAGCTTTCTTT; CDR3 protein: CASSSTGPGVTEAFF
clone size: -; CDR3 length: 18; J gene: TRBJ2-3; D gene: -; V gene: TRBV4-3; CDR3 DNA: TGCGCCAGCAGCCAAGAAGTATGGGCTGAAGGTAGCACAGATACGCAGTATTTT; CDR3 protein: CASSQEVWAEGSTDTQYF
clone size: -; CDR3 length: 19; J gene: TRBJ2-6; D gene: TRBD1; V gene: TRBV19; CDR3 DNA: TGTGCCAGTAGTATGCTTTCAGGGGGAGCTCTCTCTGGGGCCAACGTCCTGACTTTC; CDR3 protein: CASSMLSGGALSGANVLTF
clone size: -; CDR3 length: 14; J gene: TRBJ2-1; D gene: -; V gene: TRBV18; CDR3 DNA: TGTGCCAGCTCACCATCCAGCCACTACAATGAGCAGTTCTTC; CDR3 protein: CASSPSSHYNEQFF
clone size: -; CDR3 length: 16; J gene: TRBJ2-2; D gene: TRBD2; V gene: TRBV9; CDR3 DNA: TGTGCCAGCAGCGTAGTGGCGGGAGCGAACACCGGGGAGCTGTTTTTT; CDR3 protein: CASSVVAGANTGELFF
clone size: -; CDR3 length: 13; J gene: TRBJ2-7; D gene: TRBD2; V gene: TRBV29-1; CDR3 DNA: TGCAGCGTTGACGGCGGGAGTCGGTACGAGCAGTACTTC; CDR3 protein: CSVDGGSRYEQYF
clone size: -; CDR3 length: 13; J gene: TRBJ1-2; D gene: -; V gene: TRBV2; CDR3 DNA: TGTGCCAGCAGTGAAGAAGGCTTCTATGGCTACACCTTC; CDR3 protein: CASSEEGFYGYTF
clone size: -; CDR3 length: 14; J gene: TRBJ2-2; D gene: -; V gene: TRBV6-5; CDR3 DNA: TGTGCCAGCAGTGCTAGAACGAACACCGGGGAGCTGTTTTTT; CDR3 protein: CASSARTNTGELFF
clone size: -; CDR3 length: 13; J gene: TRBJ1-5; D gene: -; V gene: TRBV5-6; CDR3 DNA: TGTGCCAGCAGCTTGGTTGGTGATCAGCCCCAGCATTTT; CDR3 protein: CASSLVGDQPQHF
clone size: -; CDR3 length: 16; J gene: TRBJ2-2; D gene: -; V gene: TRBV2; CDR3 DNA: TGTGCCAGCAGTTGGACTATCGGCGAGAACACCGGGGAGCTGTTTTTT; CDR3 protein: CASSWTIGENTGELFF
clone size: -; CDR3 length: 15; J gene: TRBJ2-3; D gene: TRBD2; V gene: TRBV11-2; CDR3 DNA: TGTGCCAGCAGCCGAACTAGCGGGAGCACAGATACGCAGTATTTT; CDR3 protein: CASSRTSGSTDTQYF
clone size: -; CDR3 length: 15; J gene: TRBJ2-7; D gene: TRBD2; V gene: TRBV7-9; CDR3 DNA: TGTGCCAGCAGCCCGACTAGCGGGGGGACCTACGAGCAGTACTTC; CDR3 protein: CASSPTSGGTYEQYF
clone size: -; CDR3 length: 13; J gene: TRBJ2-7; D gene: -; V gene: TRBV5-6; CDR3 DNA: TGTGCCAGCAGCTTCTCGGAGCACATCAGGCAGTACTTC; CDR3 protein: CASSFSEHIRQYF
clone size: -; CDR3 length: 16; J gene: TRBJ2-1; D gene: TRBD2; V gene: TRBV27; CDR3 DNA: TGTGCCAGCAGTTCGACTAGCGGGGGATCTTACAATGAGCAGTTCTTC; CDR3 protein: CASSSTSGGSYNEQFF
clone size: -; CDR3 length: 16; J gene: TRBJ2-2; D gene: TRBD1; V gene: TRBV11-3; CDR3 DNA: TGTGCCAGCAGCTCAAGACAGGGCGTGAGCCCCGGGGAGCTGTTTTTT; CDR3 protein: CASSSRQGVSPGELFF